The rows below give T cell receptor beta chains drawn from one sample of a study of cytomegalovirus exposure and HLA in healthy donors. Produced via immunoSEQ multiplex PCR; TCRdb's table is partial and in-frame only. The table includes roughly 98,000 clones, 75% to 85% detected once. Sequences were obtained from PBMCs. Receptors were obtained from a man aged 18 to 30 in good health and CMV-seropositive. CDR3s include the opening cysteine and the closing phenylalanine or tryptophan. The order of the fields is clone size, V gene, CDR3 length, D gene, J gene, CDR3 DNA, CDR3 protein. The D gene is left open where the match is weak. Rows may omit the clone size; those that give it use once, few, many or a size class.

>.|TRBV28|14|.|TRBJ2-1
TGTGCCAGCAATCCGGCGGATTCCTACAATGAGCAGTTCTTC
CASNPADSYNEQFF
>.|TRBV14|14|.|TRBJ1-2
TGTGCCAGCAGCCAAGATCGGAGAAACTATGGCTACACCTTC
CASSQDRRNYGYTF
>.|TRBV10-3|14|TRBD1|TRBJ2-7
TGTGCCATCAAAGTGGGACAGGGGAGCCACGAGCAGTACTTC
CAIKVGQGSHEQYF
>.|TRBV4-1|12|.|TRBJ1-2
TGCGCCAGCAGCCAACACAGCTATGGCTACACCTTC
CASSQHSYGYTF
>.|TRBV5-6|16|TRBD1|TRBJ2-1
TGTGCCAGCAGCTTGGTTCCCCAGGGGGCGGTCAATGAGCAGTTCTTC
CASSLVPQGAVNEQFF
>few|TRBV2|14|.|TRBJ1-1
TGTGCCAGCAGGCTCGACGGAGGGAGCACTGAAGCTTTCTTT
CASRLDGGSTEAFF
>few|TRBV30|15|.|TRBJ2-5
TGTGCCTGGAGTGTCTACGGGGGGCGGTTCGAGACCCAGTACTTC
CAWSVYGGRFETQYF
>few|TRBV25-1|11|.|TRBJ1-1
TGTGCCAGCAGTGCAGGGACTGAAGCTTTCTTT
CASSAGTEAFF
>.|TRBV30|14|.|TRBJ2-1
TGTGCCTGGAGTGTAGGGAGCTCCTACAATGAGCAGTTCTTC
CAWSVGSSYNEQFF
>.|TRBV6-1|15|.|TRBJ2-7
TGTGCCAGCAGTGAAGTAAAAGGGGCTTCCTACGAGCAGTACTTC
CASSEVKGASYEQYF
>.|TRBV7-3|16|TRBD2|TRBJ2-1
TGTGCCAGCAGCTTAGGCCTCCGGGGGGTGGATAATGAGCAGTTCTTC
CASSLGLRGVDNEQFF
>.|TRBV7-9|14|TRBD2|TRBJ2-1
TGTGCCAACCAAATGACTAGCGGATACAATGAGCAGTTCTTC
CANQMTSGYNEQFF
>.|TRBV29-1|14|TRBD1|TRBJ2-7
TGCAGCGTTATCGACAGGGCCCCCATCTTAGAGCAGTACTTC
CSVIDRAPILEQYF
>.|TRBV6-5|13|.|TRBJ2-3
TGTGCCAGCCTCGGGACTAGCACAGATACGCAGTATTTT
CASLGTSTDTQYF
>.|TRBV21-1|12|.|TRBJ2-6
TGTGCCACCCTAGGAGGGGCCAACGTCCTGACTTTC
CATLGGANVLTF
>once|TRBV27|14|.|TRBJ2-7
TGTGCCAGCAGTTTCGCGCAGGGGACCTACGAGCAGTACTTC
CASSFAQGTYEQYF
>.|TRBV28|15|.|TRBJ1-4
TGTGCCAGCAGTCCCGGACAGAGGGTATCTGAAAAACTGTTTTTT
CASSPGQRVSEKLFF
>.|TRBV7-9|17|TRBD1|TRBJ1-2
TGTGCCAGCAGCTTAACAGGGGGCACTCTAGCTAACTATGGCTACACCTTC
CASSLTGGTLANYGYTF
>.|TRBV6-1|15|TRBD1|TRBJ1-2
TGTGCCAGCATTGAAAACTCGGGACAGAACTATGGCTACACCTTC
CASIENSGQNYGYTF
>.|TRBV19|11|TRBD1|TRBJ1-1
TGTGCCAGTAGTACGGAGGGGGCGGGTTTCTTT
CASSTEGAGFF
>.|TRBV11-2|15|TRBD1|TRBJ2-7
TGTGCCAGCAGCCCTCGGGGACAGTCGTCCTACGAGCAGTACTTC
CASSPRGQSSYEQYF
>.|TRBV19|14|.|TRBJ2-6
TGTGCCAGCTCAGTATCCTCTGGGGCCAACGTCCTGACTTTC
CASSVSSGANVLTF
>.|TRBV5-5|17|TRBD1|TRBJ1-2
TGTGCCAGCACCCTTAGGGACAGGGGTGGTATAGACTATGGCTACACCTTC
CASTLRDRGGIDYGYTF
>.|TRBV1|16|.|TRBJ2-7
TGCGCCAGAGGACTAGCGGGGGGCCTATTCTCCTACGAGCAGTACTTC
CARGLAGGLFSYEQYF
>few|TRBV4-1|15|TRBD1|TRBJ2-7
TGCGCCAGCAGCCATGGACAGGGGGGAGTCGACGAGCAGTACTTC
CASSHGQGGVDEQYF
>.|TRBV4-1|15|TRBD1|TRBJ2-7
TGCGCCAGCAGCCAAGGTGGTGGGACAGCCTACGAGCAGTACTTC
CASSQGGGTAYEQYF
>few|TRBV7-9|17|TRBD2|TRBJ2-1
TGTGCCAGCGTCCGCGGTGAGAGCGGGGGGGTTTACAATGAGCAGTTCTTC
CASVRGESGGVYNEQFF
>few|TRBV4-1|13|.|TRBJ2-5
TGCGCCAGCAGCCAAGATGACTTGGAGACCCAGTACTTC
CASSQDDLETQYF
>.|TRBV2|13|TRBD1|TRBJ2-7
TGTGCCAGCGCAGGACAGGGGGCCGGAGAGCAGTACTTC
CASAGQGAGEQYF
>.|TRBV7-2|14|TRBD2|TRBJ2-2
TGTGCCAGCAGGAGGGAGGGGACGTCAGGGGAGCTGTTTTTT
CASRREGTSGELFF
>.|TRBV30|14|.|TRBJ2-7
TGTGCCTGGAGTCCTCCGCTAAGCTCCTACGAGCAGTACTTC
CAWSPPLSSYEQYF
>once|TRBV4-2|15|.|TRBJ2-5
TGTGCCAGCAGCCAAGGTTCGGGGGTAAAAGAGACCCAGTACTTC
CASSQGSGVKETQYF
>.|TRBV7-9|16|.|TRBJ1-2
TGTGCCAGCAGATTAGTTTGGGGGGGCCCTAACTATGGCTACACCTTC
CASRLVWGGPNYGYTF
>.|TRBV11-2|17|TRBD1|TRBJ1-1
TGTGCCAGCAGCACCAACCCACGGACAGGGGCGAACACTGAAGCTTTCTTT
CASSTNPRTGANTEAFF
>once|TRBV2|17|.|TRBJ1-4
TGTGCCAGCAGTGTGCAGGTGGGAGGGGACGCTAATGAAAAACTGTTTTTT
CASSVQVGGDANEKLFF
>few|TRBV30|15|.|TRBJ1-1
TGTGCCTGGAGGCTTGGGAGGAAGGGAGAGAATGAAGCTTTCTTT
CAWRLGRKGENEAFF
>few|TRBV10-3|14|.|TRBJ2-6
TGTGCCATCAGTCGGGAAGCTGGGGCCAACGTCCTGACTTTC
CAISREAGANVLTF
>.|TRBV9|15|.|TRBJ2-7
TGTGCCAGCAGCGTAGAGGATGGAGCGACCTACGAGCAGTACTTC
CASSVEDGATYEQYF
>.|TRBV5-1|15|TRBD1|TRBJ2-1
TGCGCCAGCAGTCAAGGACAGGGAGGTTTCAATGAGCAGTTCTTC
CASSQGQGGFNEQFF
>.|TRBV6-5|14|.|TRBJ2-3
TGTGCCAGCAGTTACAGCACTAGCACAGATACGCAGTATTTT
CASSYSTSTDTQYF
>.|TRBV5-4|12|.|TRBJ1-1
TGTGCCAGCAGCTCCAGGGGTCCTGAAGCTTTCTTT
CASSSRGPEAFF
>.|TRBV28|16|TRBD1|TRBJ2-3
TGTGCCAGCAGTCCCGGACAGGGATCAAGCACAGATACGCAGTATTTT
CASSPGQGSSTDTQYF
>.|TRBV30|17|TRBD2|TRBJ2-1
TGTGCATGTTCACGTGCCCGGGTAGCGGGAGGCCACAATGAGCAGTTCTTC
CACSRARVAGGHNEQFF
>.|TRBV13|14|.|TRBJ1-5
TGTGCCAGCAGCTTAGGTGGGGGGAACCAGCCCCAGCATTTT
CASSLGGGNQPQHF
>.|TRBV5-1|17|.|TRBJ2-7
TGCGCCAGCAGCTCCCTTACGACCGGGACTTCACCCCACGAGCAGTACTTC
CASSSLTTGTSPHEQYF
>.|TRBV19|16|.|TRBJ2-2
TGTGCCAGTAGTACCCGGGATTTGGGAGGTACCGGGGAGCTGTTTTTT
CASSTRDLGGTGELFF
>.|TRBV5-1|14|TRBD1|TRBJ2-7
TGCGCCAGCAGCTTGGTTGGGACAGGGGACGAGCAGTACTTC
CASSLVGTGDEQYF
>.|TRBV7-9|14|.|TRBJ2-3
TGTGCCAGCAGCTTCGGGGGTGTTCTTGATACGCAGTATTTT
CASSFGGVLDTQYF
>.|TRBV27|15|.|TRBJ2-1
TGTGCCAGCAGGAGATCGCCGAGCTCCTACAATGAGCAGTTCTTC
CASRRSPSSYNEQFF
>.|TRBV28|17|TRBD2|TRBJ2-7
TGTGCCAGCAGTTTGAGGACTAGCGGGGGGCCCGGGGGTGAGCAGTACTTC
CASSLRTSGGPGGEQYF
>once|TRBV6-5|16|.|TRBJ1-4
TGTGCCAGCAGTTACTCGGTGACAGGCGGAAATGAAAAACTGTTTTTT
CASSYSVTGGNEKLFF
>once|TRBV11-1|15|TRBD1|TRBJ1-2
TGTGCCAGCAGCGCACCGGGACAGGGGAGAAATGGCTACACCTTC
CASSAPGQGRNGYTF
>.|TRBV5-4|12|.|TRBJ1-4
TGTGCCAGCAGCCGGGTTAATGAAAAACTGTTTTTT
CASSRVNEKLFF
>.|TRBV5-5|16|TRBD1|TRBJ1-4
TGTGCCAGCAGCTTGGATGGGACAGGGCAGGGAGAAAAACTGTTTTTT
CASSLDGTGQGEKLFF
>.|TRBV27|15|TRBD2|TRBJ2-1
TGTGCCAGCAGTTTAAGTAGCGGGGGATACAATGAGCAGTTCTTC
CASSLSSGGYNEQFF
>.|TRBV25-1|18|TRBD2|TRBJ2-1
TGTGCCAGCAGTGGGGACCGAGCGGGGGGGCCGTACTACAATGAGCAGTTCTTC
CASSGDRAGGPYYNEQFF
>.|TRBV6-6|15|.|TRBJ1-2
TGTGCCAGCAAACGGGGGGCCGGCGGGGAATATGGCTACACCTTC
CASKRGAGGEYGYTF
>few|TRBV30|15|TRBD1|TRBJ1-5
TGTGCCTGGAGTCTTGGGACAGGGCGGAATCAGCCCCAGCATTTT
CAWSLGTGRNQPQHF
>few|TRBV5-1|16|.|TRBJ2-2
TGCGCCAGCCGGGAAGGCGCGGGGTTTAACACCGGGGAGCTGTTTTTT
CASREGAGFNTGELFF